This T cell receptor beta chain was captured in a study of T cells in tumors after PD-1 blockade. Using immunoSEQ multiplex PCR, the repertoire was profiled, and TCRdb retains in-frame clones only, with some absent. The data hold about 47,000 clones, with more than 65% observed a single time. The junction had 5 bases not matched to a gene; V was cut back by 1 base and J by 4 bases. The CDR3 consists of 16 residues. Germline V gene lookup returns CDR1 SEHNR and CDR2 FQNEAQ (reference sequence). Genomic DNA template from tumor biopsies or peripheral blood, 616 ng to 6,004 ng input. Source: PBMCs, taken before anti-PD-1 therapy. The chain joins TRBV7-9 to TRBJ2-1, with 9 bases that match TRBD2. The sequence derives from a human donor with advanced basal cell or squamous cell carcinoma (not recorded which). CDR3 coding DNA: TGTGCCAGCAGCTTAGATAGCGGGAGAATTTACAATGAGCAGTTCTTC. As protein: CASSLDSGRIYNEQFF.